The rows below give T cell receptor beta chains drawn from one sample of a study of shared clonotypes between healthy human individuals. Measured with immunoSEQ multiplex PCR; TCRdb has only the in-frame clones, and not every one. The sample carries approximately 1.9 million clones, 80% to 95% recorded once. The sample taken for sequencing was naive CD8+ T cells from PBMCs. Receptor source: a man between 18 and 35 years old in good health. Some clones in this sample may be carry-over from other donors' samples. Both conserved end residues are trimmed from each CDR3. A D gene is named only where the DNA matches it firmly.

>NA|TRBV19|TRBJ2-7
ASSTGRSMSYEQY
>NA|TRBV28|TRBJ2-7
ASNLEGGSEQY
>TRBD2|TRBV14|TRBJ2-7
ASSPGTSGYEQY
>NA|TRBV7-9|TRBJ2-2
ASSPEGELF
>TRBD1|TRBV27|TRBJ1-2
ASSGQGTYGYT
>TRBD1|TRBV11-2|TRBJ2-5
ASSLAPGTDQETQY
>NA|TRBV7-2|TRBJ2-7
ASSLGAGENEQY
>TRBD1|TRBV7-9|TRBJ2-1
ASSHGTGGNNEQF
>NA|TRBV7-8|TRBJ2-2
ASSTGVGVTGELF
>TRBD2|TRBV7-9|TRBJ2-7
ASSLAISGSYEQY
>TRBD1|TRBV19|TRBJ1-1
ASSITGVSTEAF
>NA|TRBV7-6|TRBJ2-3
ASRRPGSRFRTDTQY
>NA|TRBV5-8|TRBJ1-5
ASSFEGSGNQPQH
>TRBD1|TRBV29-1|TRBJ2-1
SVEEPGQGTAF
>NA|TRBV2|TRBJ2-1
ASKGDIRTYNEQF
>NA|TRBV30|TRBJ2-5
ACFPGQRKETQY
>NA|TRBV7-2|TRBJ2-3
ASSSDLRDTQY
>NA|TRBV7-9|TRBJ2-2
ASSIRQSPGELF
>TRBD1|TRBV27|TRBJ2-7
ASSPTGTGVLYEQY
>NA|TRBV9|TRBJ2-1
ASSGGRPSSYNEQF
>NA|TRBV4-1|TRBJ2-7
ASSQDRLAAFYGQY
>NA|TRBV12-5|TRBJ2-7
ASATCPGLAYEQY
>NA|TRBV13|TRBJ2-3
ASSLGWESGPTDTQY
>TRBD2|TRBV7-3|TRBJ2-3
ASSLLAVGTDTQY
>NA|TRBV28|TRBJ2-1
ASSVYRVGREQF
>NA|TRBV19|TRBJ1-5
ASSMDSYSNQPQH
>NA|TRBV29-1|TRBJ1-1
SGQWNTEAF